This TCR beta chain was identified in a study of shared clonotypes between healthy human individuals. Study at large: Donor composition was a couple of women and three men, aged 18 to 49.

CDR1 is MNHNS and CDR2 is SASEGT in the germline V gene. V was clipped by 7 bases and J by 5 bases; unmatched bases: 13. The CDR3 extends over 15 amino acids. Unsorted PBMC DNA went through sequencing on ten immunoSEQ deep assay plates. The method was immunoSEQ multiplex PCR; TCRdb's version includes in-frame clones alone and lacks a portion of them. Of more than 450,000 clones detected, around 74% appear once; the ten largest clones hold 10% to 15%. The sequenced sample consisted of PBMCs. V and J are TRBV6-1 and TRBJ2-7; 8 nucleotides agree with TRBD1. The origin of this receptor is a woman between 40 and 55 years old in good health. Some clones in this sample may be carry-over from other donors' samples. The CDR3 loop reads CASNDRGVHPDEQYF. CDR3 nucleotides: TGTGCCAGCAACGACAGGGGAGTTCATCCGGACGAGCAGTACTTC.